The next 16 T cell receptor beta chains were all read from a single sample in a study of identical twins. TCRdb re-derived calls from the 5' RACE reads in MiXCR, one entry per CDR3 protein. The sample has around 490,000 distinct CDR3 sequences; roughly 15% are singletons. These records were also assigned to another study, of yellow fever vaccine responses in identical twins.

Sequenced: CD4+ T cells sorted from blood. The receptors were sampled from a woman younger than 35 in good health.

Many counts were recorded for this clonotype. Here the CDR3 reads CASSLTSGGAKDTQYF. Here the CDR3 DNA reads TGTGCCAGCAGCTTGACTAGCGGGGGGGCCAAAGATACGCAGTATTTT. The chain uses TRBV7-8 and TRBJ2-3, with 14 nucleotides matching TRBD2. After removal of 3 bases from V and 5 bases from J, the junction contained 4 bases not matched to a gene. The CDR3 has 16 residues. Looked up from germline, CDR1 is SGHVS and CDR2 is FQNEAQ. Full variable domain (outside the CDR3, taken from reference TRBV7-8 and TRBJ2-3): GAGVSQSPRYKVAKRGQDVALRCDPISGHVSLFWYQQALGQGPEFLTYFQNEAQLDKSGLPSDRFFAERPEGSVSTLKIQRTQQEDSAVYLCASSLTSGGAKDTQYFGPGTRLTVL.

The chain employs TRBV6-1 and TRBJ1-6; D is possibly TRBD1 (6 bases). The CDR3 has 15 amino acids. CDR1 MNHNS and CDR2 SASEGT come from the germline V gene. V was pared by 5 bases and J by 6 bases, with 14 bases between. The CDR3 here is CASSPGQIGNSPLHF. Written as DNA, the CDR3 is TGTGCCAGCAGTCCCGGACAGATCGGTAATTCACCCCTCCACTTT.

This clonotype turned up a few times. The CDR3 is CSARVPRGDRTDTQYF. CDR3 DNA: TGCAGTGCTAGAGTCCCGCGGGGGGACCGCACAGATACGCAGTATTTT. V usage is TRBV20-1 and J usage is TRBJ2-3, with 8 bases matching TRBD2. Germline loops: CDR1 DFQATT, CDR2 SNEGSKA (reference sequence). The junction had 7 bases not matched to a gene; V was cut back by 1 base and J by 1 base. CDR3 length: 16 residues.

This clonotype was observed a handful of times. V gene TRBV5-1 combines with J gene TRBJ2-3; 9 nucleotides match TRBD2. V lost 1 base to trimming and J lost 5 bases; unmatched junction nucleotides: 11. This CDR3 has 17 residues. Germline-derived CDR1 and CDR2 are SGHRS and YFSETQ. The CDR3, as DNA: TGCGCCAGCAGCTTGCCCGGTAGCGGGGGTCCGGGAGATACGCAGTATTTT. Protein product: CASSLPGSGGPGDTQYF.

This clonotype was counted a few times. The rearrangement joins TRBV12-3 or TRBV12-4 to TRBJ2-1; no clear D. The CDR3 is 11 residues long. V was cut by 6 bases and J by 8 bases, with 8 bases left in between. The CDR3 DNA is TGTGCCAGCAGCCCCAGGCATGAGCAGTTCTTC. Translating gives CASSPRHEQFF.

The chain carries TRBV5-1 and TRBJ2-1; D is unresolved. V was shortened by 4 bases and J by 8 bases, with 13 bases between the two germline ends. The CDR3 spans 13 residues. Looked up from germline, CDR1 is SGHRS and CDR2 is YFSETQ. The CDR3 DNA sequence: TGCGCCAGCAGCCCAGAACCCGCATATGAGCAGTTCTTC. Translating it yields CASSPEPAYEQFF. The full variable domain, in which reference TRBV5-1 and TRBJ2-1 provide the parts outside the CDR3, is KAGVTQTPRYLIKTRGQQVTLSCSPISGHRSVSWYQQTPGQGLQFLFEYFSETQRNKGNFPGRFSGRQFSNSRSEMNVSTLELGDSALYLCASSPEPAYEQFFGPGTRLTVL.

This clonotype came up a few times. The V gene is TRBV12-3 or TRBV12-4, the J gene TRBJ2-1, with 7 bases fitting TRBD2. The CDR3 runs to 15 residues. Losses at the gene ends were 7 bases for V and 7 bases for J; bases not matched to a gene: 13. CDR3: CASTRLAPRRNEQFF. CDR3 DNA: TGTGCCAGCACTCGACTAGCACCAAGGAGGAATGAGCAGTTCTTC.

This clonotype was observed a handful of times. This chain connects TRBV10-3 to TRBJ2-7; the D gene is possibly TRBD1 (6 bases). V was shortened by 10 bases and J by 1 base, with 11 bases between the two germline ends. Germline V lookup: CDR1 ENHRY, CDR2 SYGVKD. CDR3 length: 12 amino acids. This CDR3 reads CATYQGSYEQYF. The CDR3 DNA is TGTGCCACCTACCAGGGGTCCTACGAGCAGTACTTC.

This sequence joins TRBV7-6 and TRBJ2-1; the match to TRBD2 covers 11 bases. CDR1 SGHVS and CDR2 FNYEAQ come from the germline V gene. Germline trimming cut 4 bases from V and 7 bases from J; bases unmatched to any gene: 6. The CDR3 has 15 residues. Here the CDR3 DNA reads TGTGCCAGCAGCTGGACTAGCGGGCGAGGGAATGAGCAGTTCTTC. This translates into CASSWTSGRGNEQFF.

This clonotype occurred a few times. V is TRBV24-1 and J is TRBJ2-1, with D unclear. Germline V gives CDR1 KGHDR, CDR2 SFDVKD. V was clipped by 3 bases and J by 6 bases, with 8 bases between them. There are 13 residues in the CDR3. The CDR3 sequence is CATSDRVINEQFF. The DNA of the CDR3 is TGTGCCACCAGTGATAGAGTTATCAATGAGCAGTTCTTC.

The chain uses TRBV20-1 and TRBJ2-1, with TRBD2 identical over 10 bases. CDR1 is DFQATT, CDR2 SNEGSKA, per germline (reference sequence). V shed 3 bases, J shed 10 bases, and the junction held 12 bases outside the gene matches. The CDR3 runs to 15 residues. The CDR3 spells CSARIAGGPYGEQFF. CDR3 DNA: TGCAGTGCTAGGATAGCGGGGGGACCTTACGGGGAGCAGTTCTTC.

The chain is built from TRBV7-9 and TRBJ2-2; D remains ambiguous. V shed 4 bases and J shed 7 bases, with 13 bases lying between them. The germline CDR1 and CDR2 sequences are SEHNR and FQNEAQ (reference sequence). This CDR3 region has 14 residues. The CDR3 spells CASSSTSPYGELFF. The CDR3 nucleotides read TGTGCCAGCAGCTCAACCTCCCCTTACGGGGAGCTGTTTTTT.

This clonotype came up a few times. The rearrangement joins TRBV20-1 to TRBJ1-2, with D unresolved. Germline V CDR1 and CDR2: DFQATT, SNEGSKA (reference sequence). The CDR3 consists of 14 residues. Trimming removed 0 bases at V and 2 bases at J, with 10 bases between. In DNA form, the CDR3 reads TGCAGTGCTAGAGATCACGTTATAAACTATGGCTACACCTTC. Its protein is CSARDHVINYGYTF.

V gene TRBV27 combines with J gene TRBJ1-6, with 11 bases lining up with TRBD1. With V trimmed by 5 bases and J by 10 bases, 7 bases remained unmatched. The CDR3 has 15 amino acids. In germline, CDR1 is MNHEY, CDR2 SMNVEV (reference sequence). The CDR3 loop is CASSLTGQGVSPLHF. CDR3 coding DNA: TGTGCCAGCAGTCTAACGGGACAGGGGGTCTCACCCCTCCACTTT.

This rearrangement joins TRBV7-9 to TRBJ2-2; possible D gene TRBD2, 7 bases. V lost 5 bases, J lost 0 bases, and 13 bases lay in between. Germline V gene data show CDR1 as SEHNR and CDR2 as FQNEAQ (reference sequence). This CDR3 contains 16 residues. Here the CDR3 reads CASSPGGWANTGELFF. The CDR3 DNA follows: TGTGCCAGCAGCCCGGGGGGCTGGGCGAACACCGGGGAGCTGTTTTTT.

The chain carries TRBV20-1 and TRBJ2-7; the D is unclear. The V end was cut by 0 bases, the J end by 0 bases, with 12 bases between. Germline V gene data show CDR1 as DFQATT and CDR2 as SNEGSKA (reference sequence). The CDR3 totals 15 residues. The CDR3 DNA follows: TGCAGTGCTAGAGATTCGGCGGTTACCTCCTACGAGCAGTACTTC. Residues: CSARDSAVTSYEQYF.